The next 19 T cell receptor beta chains were all read from a single sample in a study of OX40 agonist ivuxolimab in advanced cancers. Only in-frame clones appear in the TCRdb table, and some are missing; sequencing was by immunoSEQ multiplex PCR. Of about 58,000 clones in the sample, just over 85% are singletons; the top ten hold about 1%. The sequences come from CD4+ or CD8+ T cells sorted from blood, collected in a trial of the OX40 agonist ivuxolimab. These receptors were obtained from an adult with an advanced solid tumor such as melanoma, head and neck, liver or kidney cancer.

The V gene is TRBV11-3, the J gene TRBJ2-1, with 9 bases identical to TRBD1. V was clipped by 1 base and J by 5 bases; unmatched bases: 3. Looked up from germline, CDR1 is SGHNT and CDR2 is YENEEA. This CDR3 spans 15 amino acids. In nucleotides, the CDR3 is TGTGCCAGCAGCTTAGCGGGACAGGGCCACAATGAGCAGTTCTTC. This encodes CASSLAGQGHNEQFF.

The chain joins TRBV5-1 to TRBJ1-4, with a tentative D call TRBD1 (5 bases). The CDR3 runs 14 residues. The germline V and J ends were trimmed by 4 bases and 7 bases, with 14 bases remaining between them. Germline lookup yields CDR1 SGHRS and CDR2 YFSETQ. The DNA for the CDR3 is TGCGCCAGCAGCCCGGGGGGGTCCCGTGAAAAACTGTTTTTT. Protein: CASSPGGSREKLFF.

This clone was picked up a small number of times. V usage is TRBV2 and J usage is TRBJ1-6; tentatively, D is TRBD1 (6 bases). V lost 10 bases, J lost 7 bases, and 14 bases lay in between. The CDR3 length is 13 residues. Germline V gives CDR1 SNHLY, CDR2 FYNNEI. CDR3: CATRWTDNSPLHF. The CDR3 nucleotides are TGTGCCACTCGCTGGACAGACAATTCACCCCTCCACTTT. The full variable domain, with the rest looked up from reference TRBV2 and TRBJ1-6, is EPEVTQTPSHQVTQMGQEVILRCVPISNHLYFYWYRQILGQKVEFLVSFYNNEISEKSEIFDDQFSVERPDGSNFTLKIRSTKLEDSAMYFCATRWTDNSPLHFGNGTRLTVT.

This clone was counted only a few times. The chain employs TRBV6-1 and TRBJ2-7, with a tentative D call TRBD1 (6 bases). Looked up from germline, CDR1 is MNHNS and CDR2 is SASEGT. This CDR3 has 12 residues. V was shortened by 2 bases and J by 4 bases, with 6 bases between the two germline ends. CDR3 amino acids: CASSERGYEQYF. DNA for the CDR3: TGTGCCAGCAGTGAAAGGGGGTACGAGCAGTACTTC.

J is TRBJ2-5 and V is TRBV16, with TRBD1 matching over 7 bases. V trimming: 2 bases; J trimming: 5 bases; junction bases outside the gene matches: 5. The CDR3 covers 14 residues. The germline gives CDR1 KGHSY, CDR2 FQNENV. The CDR3 region has the DNA TGTGCCAGCAGCCAAAGACAGGGATTTGAGACCCAGTACTTC. Translation gives CASSQRQGFETQYF.

The V gene is TRBV18, the J gene TRBJ1-1; D may be TRBD1 (5 bases). CDR1 KGHSH and CDR2 LQKENI come from the germline V gene. The V gene lost 1 base and the J gene lost 4 bases, with 10 bases spanning the gap. The CDR3 loop spans 14 amino acids. CDR3 in amino acids: CASSPRGIFTEAFF. The DNA for the CDR3 is TGTGCCAGCTCACCACGGGGGATTTTCACTGAAGCTTTCTTT. Combining the CDR3 with reference TRBV18 and TRBJ1-1 gives the whole variable domain NAGVMQNPRHLVRRRGQEARLRCSPMKGHSHVYWYRQLPEEGLKFMVYLQKENIIDESGMPKERFSAEFPKEGPSILRIQQVVRGDSAAYFCASSPRGIFTEAFFGQGTRLTVV.

This chain links TRBV19 with TRBJ1-2; perhaps TRBD1 as D (6 bases). With 1 base removed from V and 3 bases from J, the gap between germline ends came to 12 bases. The CDR3 consists of 15 residues. The germline V gene has CDR1 LNHDA and CDR2 SQIVND (reference sequence). The CDR3 protein is CASSIARGADYGYTF. The CDR3 coding sequence is TGTGCCAGTAGTATAGCGCGGGGGGCGGACTATGGCTACACCTTC.

This rearrangement joins TRBV25-1 to TRBJ2-1; D is perhaps TRBD1 or TRBD2 (5 bases each). The CDR3 extends over 14 amino acids. The ends were cut back, 10 bases at V and 6 bases at J, with 19 bases in the middle. The germline CDR1 and CDR2 sequences are MGHDK and SYGVNS. The CDR3 DNA reads as TGTGCCACCCCTAGGGTAGGGGAGACCAATGAGCAGTTCTTC. Translation gives CATPRVGETNEQFF.

This clone appeared a few times. This chain connects TRBV18 to TRBJ1-1, with a weak D call TRBD1 (5 bases). Trimming took 3 bases from V and 8 from J, leaving 13 bases between them. Germline loops: CDR1 KGHSH, CDR2 LQKENI. This CDR3 spans 13 amino acids. The chain's CDR3 is CASSPQGGAEAFF. For the CDR3, the DNA is TGTGCCAGCTCACCGCAGGGAGGGGCAGAAGCTTTCTTT.

The gene calls are TRBV18 and TRBJ1-2; no clear D gene. The germline CDR1 and CDR2 sequences are KGHSH and LQKENI. Trimming took off 3 bases at V and 8 bases at J, with 13 bases between the two ends. The CDR3 is 13 residues long. CDR3 DNA sequence: TGTGCCAGCTCACCCACAAATACGGGGGGCTACACCTTC. Encoded protein: CASSPTNTGGYTF.

The V gene is TRBV18, the J gene TRBJ2-7; 8 nucleotides line up with TRBD1. Losses at the gene ends were 3 bases for V and 4 bases for J; bases not matched to a gene: 5. This CDR3 region has 14 residues. Germline V lookup: CDR1 KGHSH, CDR2 LQKENI. CDR3 in DNA: TGTGCCAGCTCACCTTCCAGGGGGCATTACGAGCAGTACTTC. Translated: CASSPSRGHYEQYF.

The V call is TRBV18, the J call TRBJ2-5; TRBD1 matches at 12 bases. Germline CDR1 KGHSH, CDR2 LQKENI. With 5 bases clipped from V and 5 bases from J, the junction kept 6 bases outside the gene matches. The CDR3 contains 15 residues. CDR3 nucleotide sequence: TGTGCCAGCTCAAGGGGACAGGGGGCTTCGGAGACCCAGTACTTC. Its protein is CASSRGQGASETQYF.

For the CDR3, the DNA is TGTGCCAGCAGCCCCGAGGTGGGACAGGGGGTGGGCCCGGCTTTCTTT. Its protein is CASSPEVGQGVGPAFF. The V and J genes are TRBV6-6 and TRBJ1-1; 11 nucleotides align to TRBD1. Germline V gene data show CDR1 as MNHNY and CDR2 as SVGAGI (reference sequence). V lost 6 bases, J lost 11 bases, and 17 bases stayed unmatched. The CDR3 length is 16 residues.

The chain has TRBV18 and TRBJ1-1; 8 bases are a match to TRBD1. Germline values: CDR1 KGHSH, CDR2 LQKENI. The CDR3 has 15 amino acids. The V gene end was trimmed by 2 bases and the J gene end by 0 bases; junction bases not matched to a gene: 2. For the CDR3, the DNA is TGTGCCAGCTCACCAGGACAGGGCTTGAACACTGAAGCTTTCTTT. Translated, it gives CASSPGQGLNTEAFF.

The V and J genes are TRBV7-2 and TRBJ2-5; 9 bases are a match to TRBD2. Germline values: CDR1 SGHTA, CDR2 FQGNSA. After removal of 5 bases from V and 5 bases from J, the junction contained 12 bases not matched to a gene. The CDR3 spans 16 residues. The CDR3 spells CASSRYRAGGNETQYF. DNA for the CDR3: TGTGCCAGCAGCCGGTATCGGGCGGGGGGGAATGAGACCCAGTACTTC.

The chain couples TRBV18 to TRBJ2-3, with a tentative D call TRBD2 (5 bases). The V and J ends lost 2 bases and 3 bases respectively, with 15 bases between them. Germline CDR1 reads KGHSH; CDR2 reads LQKENI. This CDR3 has 16 amino acids. For the CDR3, the DNA is TGTGCCAGCTCACCAAATCCGGGGTTGAGAACAGATACGCAGTATTTT. Protein: CASSPNPGLRTDTQYF.

The CDR3 sequence: CASSVGGDQETQYF. DNA for the CDR3: TGTGCCAGCAGCGTAGGGGGAGACCAAGAGACCCAGTACTTC. This rearrangement joins TRBV9 to TRBJ2-5, with D possibly TRBD2 on 5 matching bases. Germline CDR1 and CDR2: SGDLS and YYNGEE. Trimming removed 0 bases from V and 0 bases from J, with 6 bases in between. The CDR3 has 14 amino acids.

V and J are TRBV15 and TRBJ1-1; 7 nucleotides align to TRBD1. In germline, CDR1 is LNHNV, CDR2 YYDKDF (reference sequence). The J segment lost 6 bases and the V segment lost 5 bases, leaving 9 bases of the junction unmatched. This CDR3 region has 14 residues. For the CDR3, the DNA is TGTGCCACCAGCCGAGCAGGGGGTAATGCTGAAGCTTTCTTT. Residues: CATSRAGGNAEAFF.

This sequence joins TRBV6-5 and TRBJ2-5; 13 nucleotides line up with TRBD2. This CDR3 region has 15 residues. CDR1 is MNHEY and CDR2 is SVGAGI in the germline V gene. V was clipped by 6 bases and J by 4 bases; unmatched bases: 5. The chain's CDR3 is CASRLAGGLRETQYF. The CDR3 DNA reads TGTGCCAGCAGACTAGCGGGGGGGTTGCGAGAGACCCAGTACTTC.